This TCR beta chain came from a study of OX40 agonist ivuxolimab in advanced cancers. The study, taken as a whole, reports: Clonal expansion was among the lowest in partial responders at 0.1-3.0 mg/kg, especially CD8+. CD8+ T cells averaged more expanded clones than CD4+.

Concerning this clone: No antigen is known for it.

Libraries were prepared by immunoSEQ multiplex PCR; TCRdb keeps only in-frame clonotypes and omits some of them. The table lists tens of thousands of clones, about 90% of them singletons. The clonotype was recovered from an adult with an advanced solid tumor such as melanoma, head and neck, liver or kidney cancer. The source was CD4+ or CD8+ T cells sorted from blood, collected in a trial of the OX40 agonist ivuxolimab.

CDR3 loop: CASRSPGGQGKPTDTQYF. CDR3 sequence (DNA): TGTGCCAGCAGGAGCCCCGGGGGACAGGGCAAACCCACAGATACGCAGTATTTT. The J gene is TRBJ2-3, the V gene TRBV28; 9 bases agree with TRBD1. Per germline, CDR1 MDHEN and CDR2 SYDVKM. This CDR3 is 18 amino acids long. The trim removed 6 bases at V and 2 bases at J, leaving 15 bases unmatched.